These T cell receptor beta chains were read from a single sample in a study of vaccination effects on CD4 cells after COVID-19. For these TCRs, the target antigens are not known. Repertoires were generated with immunoSEQ multiplex PCR, while TCRdb's copy carries only in-frame clones and drops some. Found here are more than 50,000 clones, approximately 80% of them singletons; the top ten hold less than 4%. Here the sequenced sample was CD4+ T cells from PBMCs cultured without peptide, taken before COVID-19 vaccination. The origin of the receptors is a human donor who received a COVID-19 vaccine. Both conserved end residues are part of each CDR3. The D gene is left open where the match is weak. The listing skips clone size in some rows; elsewhere it reads once, few, many or a size class.

D gene	clone size	V gene	J gene	CDR3 protein	CDR3 DNA
TRBD1	NA	TRBV2	TRBJ2-2	CASRRDRANTGELFF	TGTGCCAGCAGGAGGGACAGGGCGAACACCGGGGAGCTGTTTTTT
NA	NA	TRBV11-2	TRBJ2-1	CASSLAGGNEQFF	TGTGCCAGCAGCTTAGCAGGTGGCAATGAGCAGTTCTTC
NA	NA	TRBV5-8	TRBJ1-1	CASSLIPDGEAFF	TGTGCCAGCAGCCTCATACCTGACGGTGAAGCTTTCTTT
NA	NA	TRBV5-1	TRBJ1-1	CASSLREGTEAFF	TGCGCCAGCAGCTTGAGGGAGGGCACTGAAGCTTTCTTT
NA	NA	TRBV5-6	TRBJ1-5	CASSLLDSNQPQHF	TGTGCCAGCAGCTTGTTGGATAGCAATCAGCCCCAGCATTTT
TRBD1	NA	TRBV5-4	TRBJ2-1	CASSPYRGSYNEQFF	TGTGCCAGCAGCCCGTACAGGGGTTCCTACAATGAGCAGTTCTTC
NA	NA	TRBV5-1	TRBJ2-3	CASSLWEEAGDTQYF	TGCGCCAGCAGCCTTTGGGAAGAAGCTGGGGATACGCAGTATTTT
TRBD1	NA	TRBV19	TRBJ1-5	CASSIEGQGEPQDQPQHF	TGTGCCAGTAGTATAGAGGGGCAGGGGGAACCTCAGGATCAGCCCCAGCATTTT
TRBD1	once	TRBV7-2	TRBJ1-4	CASSLVGTGYNEKLFF	TGTGCCAGCAGCTTAGTGGGGACAGGGTATAATGAAAAACTGTTTTTT
NA	NA	TRBV18	TRBJ1-4	CASSLSSGATNEKLFF	TGTGCCAGCTCACTGTCGTCGGGCGCGACTAATGAAAAACTGTTTTTT
NA	NA	TRBV18	TRBJ1-1	CASSPQGDTEAFF	TGTGCCAGCTCACCACAGGGTGACACTGAAGCTTTCTTT
NA	NA	TRBV19	TRBJ2-1	CASSIEPAQRQFF	TGTGCCAGTAGTATCGAGCCAGCTCAACGGCAGTTCTTC
TRBD2	NA	TRBV6-6	TRBJ2-5	CASSYSSGGAAETQYF	TGTGCCAGCAGTTACTCTAGCGGGGGGGCGGCAGAGACCCAGTACTTC
TRBD1	NA	TRBV24-1	TRBJ2-2	CATSGNRGSPGELFF	TGTGCCACCAGTGGAAACAGGGGCTCTCCCGGGGAGCTGTTTTTT
TRBD1	NA	TRBV2	TRBJ1-2	CASSIKTTGEGYTF	TGTGCCAGCAGTATCAAGACGACAGGGGAAGGCTACACCTTC
NA	NA	TRBV6-5	TRBJ1-3	CASSYGADDSGNTIYF	TGTGCCAGCAGTTACGGGGCGGACGACTCTGGAAACACCATATATTTT
NA	NA	TRBV6-5	TRBJ2-3	CASELRQGTDTQYF	TGTGCCAGCGAGCTTAGACAGGGCACAGATACGCAGTATTTT
NA	NA	TRBV12-5	TRBJ1-1	CASGPGQILNTEAFF	TGTGCTAGTGGTCCCGGACAGATTTTGAACACTGAAGCTTTCTTT
TRBD1	NA	TRBV12-5	TRBJ1-1	CASGSIFPGQGARTEAFF	TGTGCTAGTGGTTCCATTTTCCCGGGACAGGGGGCTCGCACTGAAGCTTTCTTT
TRBD2	once	TRBV5-3	TRBJ2-5	CARRPPPGFRKRGRQETQYF	TGTGCCAGAAGGCCCCCCCCGGGGTTTCGGAAGCGGGGGAGACAAGAGACCCAGTACTTC
NA	few	TRBV7-3	TRBJ2-1	CASSYSGGSYNEQFF	TGTGCCAGCAGCTACAGCGGTGGCTCCTACAATGAGCAGTTCTTC
NA	NA	TRBV6-5	TRBJ1-5	CASSDDRSNQPQHF	TGTGCCAGCAGCGACGACAGAAGCAATCAGCCCCAGCATTTT
NA	NA	TRBV6-5	TRBJ1-4	CASTRTRATNEKLFF	TGTGCCAGCACCAGGACTCGTGCAACTAATGAAAAACTGTTTTTT
NA	NA	TRBV27	TRBJ2-2	CASSLSRGLGGELFF	TGTGCCAGCAGTTTATCTCGCGGTCTGGGCGGGGAGCTGTTTTTT
NA	NA	TRBV6-4	TRBJ2-3	CASSSGLRTDTQYF	TGTGCCAGCAGTAGCGGGCTAAGGACAGATACGCAGTATTTT
NA	NA	TRBV19	TRBJ1-1	CASGDTPEYEAFF	TGTGCCAGTGGGGACACGCCGGAATATGAAGCTTTCTTT
NA	few	TRBV6-2/TRBV6-3	TRBJ1-4	CASSYVPTRPRDEKLFF	TGTGCCAGCAGTTACGTCCCGACCCGGCCGAGAGATGAAAAACTGTTTTTT
NA	NA	TRBV28	TRBJ1-5	CASSPLAWTAPEVGSNQPQHF	TGTGCCAGCAGCCCTTTGGCCTGGACAGCGCCCGAGGTAGGGAGCAATCAGCCCCAGCATTTT
NA	NA	TRBV27	TRBJ2-5	CASSFRALETQYF	TGTGCCAGCAGTTTCAGGGCGTTGGAGACCCAGTACTTC
NA	NA	TRBV10-1	TRBJ1-2	CASRDFQWDGYTF	TGCGCCAGCAGAGACTTTCAGTGGGATGGCTACACCTTC
NA	NA	TRBV9	TRBJ2-2	CASSVVGNTGELFF	TGTGCCAGCAGCGTAGTAGGGAACACCGGGGAGCTGTTTTTT
NA	NA	TRBV10-3	TRBJ1-3	CAIRPGRGVSGNTIYF	TGTGCCATCAGACCCGGGCGAGGGGTTTCTGGAAACACCATATATTTT
NA	NA	TRBV6-2/TRBV6-3	TRBJ1-5	CASSYSQYQPQHF	TGTGCCAGCAGTTACTCCCAATATCAGCCCCAGCATTTT
NA	NA	TRBV5-1	TRBJ2-5	CASSLRDSKKETQYF	TGCGCCAGCAGCTTAAGGGACTCGAAAAAAGAGACCCAGTACTTC
NA	NA	TRBV7-2	TRBJ1-1	CASSLRQDTEAFF	TGTGCCAGCAGCTTGAGGCAGGACACTGAAGCTTTCTTT
NA	NA	TRBV6-2/TRBV6-3	TRBJ2-2	CASSSRASELFF	TGTGCCAGCAGTTCGCGGGCCTCGGAGCTGTTTTTT
TRBD1	NA	TRBV7-2	TRBJ2-1	CASSLEGAYNEQFF	TGTGCCAGCAGCTTAGAGGGGGCATACAATGAGCAGTTCTTC
NA	NA	TRBV6-5	TRBJ1-6	CASGTRDLNSPLHF	TGTGCCAGCGGAACCAGGGACCTCAATTCACCCCTCCACTTT
NA	NA	TRBV7-2	TRBJ2-1	CASSLVGGDEQFF	TGTGCCAGCAGCTTAGTGGGCGGGGATGAGCAGTTCTTC
NA	NA	TRBV5-6	TRBJ2-1	CASSRAGPSREQFF	TGTGCCAGCAGCCGCGCGGGGCCTTCCAGGGAGCAGTTCTTC
NA	NA	TRBV2	TRBJ1-5	CASSLDSNQPQHF	TGTGCCAGCAGTCTAGATAGCAATCAGCCCCAGCATTTT
NA	NA	TRBV23-1	TRBJ1-5	CASSQWSDATNSNQPQHF	TGCGCCAGCAGTCAATGGTCAGACGCCACTAATAGCAATCAGCCCCAGCATTTT
TRBD1	NA	TRBV18	TRBJ1-2	CASSPQGARYGYTF	TGTGCCAGCTCACCTCAGGGGGCAAGATATGGCTACACCTTC
TRBD1	NA	TRBV6-5	TRBJ2-5	CASSSGGYDQETQYF	TGTGCCAGCAGTTCAGGGGGATATGACCAAGAGACCCAGTACTTC
TRBD2	NA	TRBV7-2	TRBJ2-3	CASSLDPGLAGDTQYF	TGTGCCAGCAGCTTAGATCCGGGACTAGCGGGTGATACGCAGTATTTT